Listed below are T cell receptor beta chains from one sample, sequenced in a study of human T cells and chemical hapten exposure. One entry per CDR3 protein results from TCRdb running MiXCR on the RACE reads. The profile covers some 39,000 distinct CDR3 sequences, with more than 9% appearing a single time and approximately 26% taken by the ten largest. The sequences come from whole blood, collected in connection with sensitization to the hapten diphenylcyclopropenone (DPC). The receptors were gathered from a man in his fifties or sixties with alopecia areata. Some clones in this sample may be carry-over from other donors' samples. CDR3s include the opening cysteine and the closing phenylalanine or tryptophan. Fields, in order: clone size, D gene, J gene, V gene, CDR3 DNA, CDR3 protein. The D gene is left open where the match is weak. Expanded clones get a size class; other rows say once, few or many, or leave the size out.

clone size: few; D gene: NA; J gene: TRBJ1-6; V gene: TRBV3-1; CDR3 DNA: TGTGCCAGCAGCCCTGGCCCGGCGGGCAATAATTCACCCCTCCACTTT; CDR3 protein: CASSPGPAGNNSPLHF
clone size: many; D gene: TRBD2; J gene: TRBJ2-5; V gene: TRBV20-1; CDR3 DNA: TGCAGTGCTAGAGGGACTAGCAGAGAGACCCAGTACTTC; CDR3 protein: CSARGTSRETQYF
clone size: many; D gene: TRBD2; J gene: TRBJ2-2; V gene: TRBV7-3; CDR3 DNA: TGTGCCAGCAGCTTGCGGGAGAGCGGGGAGCTGTTTTTT; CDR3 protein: CASSLRESGELFF
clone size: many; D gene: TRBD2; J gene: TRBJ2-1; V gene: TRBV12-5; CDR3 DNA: TGTGCTAGTGGTAGCGGGACTAGCGGGGATTCCTACAATGAGCAGTTCTTC; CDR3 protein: CASGSGTSGDSYNEQFF
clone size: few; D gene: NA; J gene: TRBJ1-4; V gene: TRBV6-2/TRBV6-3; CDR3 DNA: TGTGCCAGCAGCCCTGCTGATGAAAAACTGTTTTTT; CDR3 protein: CASSPADEKLFF
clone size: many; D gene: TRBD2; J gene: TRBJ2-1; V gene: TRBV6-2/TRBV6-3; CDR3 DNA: TGTGCCAGCAGTTATTGGCGGGAGGGAACTGAGCAGTTCTTC; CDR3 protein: CASSYWREGTEQFF
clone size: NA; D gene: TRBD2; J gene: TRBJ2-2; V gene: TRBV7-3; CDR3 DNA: TGTGCCAGCAGCTTCGGACTAGCGGGAGTAAGGGAGCTGTTTTTT; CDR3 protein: CASSFGLAGVRELFF
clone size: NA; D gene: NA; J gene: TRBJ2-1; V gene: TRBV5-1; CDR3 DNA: TGCGCCAGCAGCTTGGAAGACACTCGGGGTGAGCAGTTCTTC; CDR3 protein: CASSLEDTRGEQFF
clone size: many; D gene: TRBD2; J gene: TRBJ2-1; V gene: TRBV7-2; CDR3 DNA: TGTGCCAGCAGCTTAGAGTGGCTAGCGGGAGTCAATGAGCAGTTCTTC; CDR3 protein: CASSLEWLAGVNEQFF
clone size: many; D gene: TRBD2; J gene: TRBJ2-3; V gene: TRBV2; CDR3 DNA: TGTGCCAGCAGGGACGGACTAGCGGGAGTAGATACGCAGTATTTT; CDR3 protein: CASRDGLAGVDTQYF
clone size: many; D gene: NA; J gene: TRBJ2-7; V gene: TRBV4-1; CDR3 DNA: TGCGCCAGCAGCCAAAGGGGCGGAGGGGGGACCGAGCAGTACTTC; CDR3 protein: CASSQRGGGGTEQYF
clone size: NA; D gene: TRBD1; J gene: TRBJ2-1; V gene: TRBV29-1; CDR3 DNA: TGCAGCGTTGGAGACAGGGTCAATGAGCAGTTCTTC; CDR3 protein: CSVGDRVNEQFF
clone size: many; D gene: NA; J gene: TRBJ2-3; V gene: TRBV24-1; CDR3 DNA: TGTGCCACCAGTGATTTGCAAAGTACCGACACAGATACGCAGTATTTT; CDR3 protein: CATSDLQSTDTDTQYF
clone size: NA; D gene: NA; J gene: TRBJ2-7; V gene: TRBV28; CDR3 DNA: TGTGCCAGCAGTTTAGTTCCCAGCGGGCCCAGGGAGCAGTACTTC; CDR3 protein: CASSLVPSGPREQYF
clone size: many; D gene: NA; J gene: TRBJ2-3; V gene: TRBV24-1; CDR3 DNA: TGTGCCACCAGTGATGAGCTCGGTTCGCAGTATTTT; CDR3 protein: CATSDELGSQYF
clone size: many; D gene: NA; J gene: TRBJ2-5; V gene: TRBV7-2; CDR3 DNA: TGTGCCAGCAGCTTTGCCGGGTCCCAAGAGACCCAGTACTTC; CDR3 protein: CASSFAGSQETQYF